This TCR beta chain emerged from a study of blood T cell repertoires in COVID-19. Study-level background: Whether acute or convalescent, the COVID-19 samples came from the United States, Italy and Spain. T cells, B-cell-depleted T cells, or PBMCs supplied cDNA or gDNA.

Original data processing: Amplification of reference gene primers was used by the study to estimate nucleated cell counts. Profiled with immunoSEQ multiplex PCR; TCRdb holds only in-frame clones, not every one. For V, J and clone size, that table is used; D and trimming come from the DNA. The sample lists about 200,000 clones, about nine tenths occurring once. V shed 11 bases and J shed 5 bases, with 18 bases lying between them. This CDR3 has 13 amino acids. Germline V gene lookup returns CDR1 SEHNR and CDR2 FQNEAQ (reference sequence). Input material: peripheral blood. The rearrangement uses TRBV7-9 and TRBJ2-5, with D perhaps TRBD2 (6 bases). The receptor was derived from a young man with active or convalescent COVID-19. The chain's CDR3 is CAGGPAGLETQYF. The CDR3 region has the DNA TGTGCCGGGGGACCGGCGGGGTTGGAGACCCAGTACTTC.